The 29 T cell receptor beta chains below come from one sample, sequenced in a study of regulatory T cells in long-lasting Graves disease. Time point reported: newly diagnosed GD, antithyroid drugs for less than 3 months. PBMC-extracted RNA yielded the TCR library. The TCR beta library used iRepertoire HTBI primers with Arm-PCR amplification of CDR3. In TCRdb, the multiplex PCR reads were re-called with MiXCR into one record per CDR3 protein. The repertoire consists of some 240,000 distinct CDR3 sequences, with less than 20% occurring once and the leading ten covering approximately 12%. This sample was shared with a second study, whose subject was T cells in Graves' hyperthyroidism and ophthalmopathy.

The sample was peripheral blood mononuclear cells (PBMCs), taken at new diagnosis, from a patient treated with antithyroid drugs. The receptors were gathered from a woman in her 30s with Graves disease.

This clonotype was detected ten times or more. Here the CDR3 DNA reads TGCAGCGCCCGGGACGGACTTGCTTTCTTT. Its translation is CSARDGLAFF. The chain joins TRBV29-1 to TRBJ1-1; D perhaps matches TRBD1 (5 bases). The ends were cut back, 7 bases at V and 11 bases at J, with 14 bases in the middle. Looked up from germline, CDR1 is SQVTM and CDR2 is ANQGSEA. This CDR3 is 10 amino acids long.

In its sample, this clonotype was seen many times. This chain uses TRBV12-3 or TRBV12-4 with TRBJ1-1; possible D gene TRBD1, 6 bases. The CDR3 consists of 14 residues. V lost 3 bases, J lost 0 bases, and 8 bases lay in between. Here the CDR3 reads CASSLGAMNTEAFF. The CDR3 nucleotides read TGTGCCAGCAGTTTGGGGGCTATGAACACTGAAGCTTTCTTT.

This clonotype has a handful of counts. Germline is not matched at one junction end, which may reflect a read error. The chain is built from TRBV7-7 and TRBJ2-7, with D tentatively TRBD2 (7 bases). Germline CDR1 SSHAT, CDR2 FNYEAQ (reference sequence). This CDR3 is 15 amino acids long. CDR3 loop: CASSLYEGGSYEQYF. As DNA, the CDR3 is TGTGCTAGCAGCTTATATGAGGGGGGGTCCTACGAGCAGTACTTC. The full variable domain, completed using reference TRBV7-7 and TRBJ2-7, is GAGVSQSPRYKVTKRGQDVTLRCDPISSHATLYWYQQALGQGPEFLTYFNYEAQPDKSGLPSDRFSAERPEGSISTLTIQRTEQRDSAMYRCASSLYEGGSYEQYFGPGTRLTVT.

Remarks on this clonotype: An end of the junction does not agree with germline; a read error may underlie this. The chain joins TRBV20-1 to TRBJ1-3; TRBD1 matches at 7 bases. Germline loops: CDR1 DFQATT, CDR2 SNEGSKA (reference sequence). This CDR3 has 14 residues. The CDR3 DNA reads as TGCAGTACTAGTCGACAGGGTGGAGGAAACACCATATATTTT. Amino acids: CSTSRQGGGNTIYF.

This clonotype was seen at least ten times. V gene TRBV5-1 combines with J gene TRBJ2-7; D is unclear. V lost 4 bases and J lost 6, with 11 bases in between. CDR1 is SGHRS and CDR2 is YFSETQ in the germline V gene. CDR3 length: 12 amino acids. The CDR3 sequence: CASSPPTTEQYF. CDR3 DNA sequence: TGCGCCAGCAGCCCCCCGACCACCGAGCAGTACTTC.

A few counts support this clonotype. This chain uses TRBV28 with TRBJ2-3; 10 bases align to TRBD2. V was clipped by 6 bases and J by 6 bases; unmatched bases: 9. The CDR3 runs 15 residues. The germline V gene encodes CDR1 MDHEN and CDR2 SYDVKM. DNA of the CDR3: TGTGCCAGCAGCGGAGCGGGAGGGGTCCGGGATACGCAGTATTTT. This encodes CASSGAGGVRDTQYF.

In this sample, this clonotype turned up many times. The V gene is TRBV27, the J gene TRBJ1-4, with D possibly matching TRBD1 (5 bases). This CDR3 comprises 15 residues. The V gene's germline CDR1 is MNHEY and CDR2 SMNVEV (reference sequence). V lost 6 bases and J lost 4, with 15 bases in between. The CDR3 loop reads CASRERGHINEKLFF. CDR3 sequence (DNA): TGTGCCAGCAGGGAGAGGGGTCATATTAATGAAAAACTGTTTTTT.

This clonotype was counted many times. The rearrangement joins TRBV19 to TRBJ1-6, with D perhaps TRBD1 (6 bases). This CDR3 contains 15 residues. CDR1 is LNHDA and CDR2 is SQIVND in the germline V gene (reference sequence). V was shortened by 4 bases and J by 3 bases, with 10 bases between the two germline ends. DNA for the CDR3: TGTGCCAGTAGTAAAGGACAGAACTATAATTCACCCCTCCACTTT. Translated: CASSKGQNYNSPLHF. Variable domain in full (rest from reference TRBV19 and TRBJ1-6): DGGITQSPKYLFRKEGQNVTLSCEQNLNHDAMYWYRQDPGQGLRLIYYSQIVNDFQKGDIAEGYSVSREKKESFPLTVTSAQKNPTAFYLCASSKGQNYNSPLHFGNGTRLTVT.

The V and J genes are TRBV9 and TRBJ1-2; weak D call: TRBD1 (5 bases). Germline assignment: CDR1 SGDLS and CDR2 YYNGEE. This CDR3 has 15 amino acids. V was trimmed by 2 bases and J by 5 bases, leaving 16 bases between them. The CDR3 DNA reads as TGTGCCAGCAGCGTCCAGTCGGGGCTCCAATATGGCTACACCTTC. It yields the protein CASSVQSGLQYGYTF.

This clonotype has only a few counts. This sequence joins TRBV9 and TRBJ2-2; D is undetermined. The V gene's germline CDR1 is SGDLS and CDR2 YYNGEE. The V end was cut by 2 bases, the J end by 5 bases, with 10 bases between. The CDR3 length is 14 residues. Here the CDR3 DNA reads TGTGCCAGCAGCGTCGCGGTGGGGACCGGGGAGCTGTTTTTT. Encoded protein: CASSVAVGTGELFF.

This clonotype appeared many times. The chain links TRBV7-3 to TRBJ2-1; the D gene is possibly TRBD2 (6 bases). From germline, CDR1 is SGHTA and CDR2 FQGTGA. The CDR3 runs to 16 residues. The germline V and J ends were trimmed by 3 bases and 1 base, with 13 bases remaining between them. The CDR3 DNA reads TGTGCCAGCAGCTTTTTTGGGGACTCGTCCTACAATGAGCAGTTCTTC. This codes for CASSFFGDSSYNEQFF.

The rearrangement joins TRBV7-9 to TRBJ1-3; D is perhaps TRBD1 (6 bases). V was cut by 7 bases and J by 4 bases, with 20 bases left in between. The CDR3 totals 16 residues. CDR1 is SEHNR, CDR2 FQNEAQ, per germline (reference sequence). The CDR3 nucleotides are TGTGCCAGCAACTCCCAGAGGGGGGCGCGAGGAAACACCATATATTTT. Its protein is CASNSQRGARGNTIYF.

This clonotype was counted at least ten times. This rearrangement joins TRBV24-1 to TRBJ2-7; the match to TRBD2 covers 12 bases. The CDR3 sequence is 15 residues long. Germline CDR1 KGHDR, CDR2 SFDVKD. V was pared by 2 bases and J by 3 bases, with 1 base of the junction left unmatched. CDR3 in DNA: TGTGCCACCAGTGATTCGACTAGCGGGGGCTACGAGCAGTACTTC. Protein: CATSDSTSGGYEQYF.

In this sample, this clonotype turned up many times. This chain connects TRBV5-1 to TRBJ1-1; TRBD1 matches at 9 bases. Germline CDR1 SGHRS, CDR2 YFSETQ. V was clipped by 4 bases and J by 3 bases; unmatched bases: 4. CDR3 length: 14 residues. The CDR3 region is CASSQGQGYTEAFF. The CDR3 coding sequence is TGCGCCAGCAGCCAAGGACAGGGGTACACTGAAGCTTTCTTT.

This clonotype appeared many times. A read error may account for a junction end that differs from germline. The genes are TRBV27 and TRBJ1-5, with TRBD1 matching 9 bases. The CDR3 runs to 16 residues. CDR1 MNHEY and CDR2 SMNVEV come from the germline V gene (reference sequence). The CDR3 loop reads CASSYVGQGINHPQHF. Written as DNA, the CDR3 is TGTGCCAGCAGTTACGTAGGACAGGGGATAAATCACCCCCAGCATTTT.

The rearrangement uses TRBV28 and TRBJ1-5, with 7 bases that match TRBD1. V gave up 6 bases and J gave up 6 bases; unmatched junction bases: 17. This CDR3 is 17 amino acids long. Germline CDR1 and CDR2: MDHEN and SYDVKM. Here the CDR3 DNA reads TGTGCCAGCAGCCGACAGGGAGTGGTGGTTCAGGGTCAGCCCCAGCATTTT. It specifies CASSRQGVVVQGQPQHF.

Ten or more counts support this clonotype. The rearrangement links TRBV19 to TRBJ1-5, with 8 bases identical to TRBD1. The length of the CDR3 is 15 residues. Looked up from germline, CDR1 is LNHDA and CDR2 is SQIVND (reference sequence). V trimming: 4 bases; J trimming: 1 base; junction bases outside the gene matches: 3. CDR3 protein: CASSRQGRSNQPQHF. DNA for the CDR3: TGTGCCAGTAGTAGACAGGGGCGAAGCAATCAGCCCCAGCATTTT.

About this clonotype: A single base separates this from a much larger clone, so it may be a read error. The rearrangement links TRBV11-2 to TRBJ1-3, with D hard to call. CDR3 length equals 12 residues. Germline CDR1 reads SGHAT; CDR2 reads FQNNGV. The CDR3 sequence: CASSFFGNTIHF. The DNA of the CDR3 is TGTGCCAGCAGCTTCTTTGGGAACACCATACATTTT.

CDR3 sequence (DNA): TGTGCCAGCACCCCCGGGGGGCTAGCTGCAACCTACGAGCAGTACTTC. This gives the protein CASTPGGLAATYEQYF. The chain carries TRBV7-9 and TRBJ2-7, with a tentative D call TRBD2 (7 bases). V was pared by 7 bases and J by 2 bases, with 21 bases between. Germline-derived CDR1 and CDR2 are SEHNR and FQNEAQ (reference sequence). The CDR3 is 16 amino acids.

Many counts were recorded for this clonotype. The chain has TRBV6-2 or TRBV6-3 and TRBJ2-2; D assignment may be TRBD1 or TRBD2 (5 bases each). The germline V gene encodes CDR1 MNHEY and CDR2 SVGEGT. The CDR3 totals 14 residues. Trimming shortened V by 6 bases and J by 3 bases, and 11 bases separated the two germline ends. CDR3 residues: CASRGTWDTGELFF. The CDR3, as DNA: TGTGCCAGCAGGGGGACCTGGGACACCGGGGAGCTGTTTTTT.

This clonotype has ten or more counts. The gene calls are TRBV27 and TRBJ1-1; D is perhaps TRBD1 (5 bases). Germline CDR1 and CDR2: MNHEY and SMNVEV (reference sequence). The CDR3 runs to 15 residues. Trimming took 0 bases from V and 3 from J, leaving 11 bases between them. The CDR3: CASSLSSRGDTEAFF. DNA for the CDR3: TGTGCCAGCAGTTTATCTAGTCGGGGGGACACTGAAGCTTTCTTT.

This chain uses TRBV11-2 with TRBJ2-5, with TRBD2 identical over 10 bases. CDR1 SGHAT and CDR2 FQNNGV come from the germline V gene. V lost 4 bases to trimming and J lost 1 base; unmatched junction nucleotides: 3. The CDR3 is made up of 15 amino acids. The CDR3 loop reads CASSSGLAAQETQYF. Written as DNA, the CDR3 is TGTGCCAGCAGCTCAGGACTAGCGGCCCAAGAGACCCAGTACTTC. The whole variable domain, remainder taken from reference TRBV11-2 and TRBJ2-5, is EAGVAQSPRYKIIEKRQSVAFWCNPISGHATLYWYQQILGQGPKLLIQFQNNGVVDDSQLPKDRFSAERLKGVDSTLKIQPAKLEDSAVYLCASSSGLAAQETQYFGPGTRLLVL.

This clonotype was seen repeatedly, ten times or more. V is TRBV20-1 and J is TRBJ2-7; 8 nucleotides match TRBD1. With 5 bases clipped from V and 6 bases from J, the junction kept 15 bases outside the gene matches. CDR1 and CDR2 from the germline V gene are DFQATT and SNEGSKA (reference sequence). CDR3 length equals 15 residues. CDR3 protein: CSAPRRGTGPFEQYF. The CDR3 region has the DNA TGCAGTGCTCCCCGGCGCGGGACAGGACCTTTCGAGCAGTACTTC.

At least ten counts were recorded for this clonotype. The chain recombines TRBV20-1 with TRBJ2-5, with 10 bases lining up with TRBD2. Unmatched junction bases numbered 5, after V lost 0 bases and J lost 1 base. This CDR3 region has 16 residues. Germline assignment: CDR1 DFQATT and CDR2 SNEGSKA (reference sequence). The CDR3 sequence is CSAREASGGLQETQYF. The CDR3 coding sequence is TGCAGTGCTAGAGAGGCTAGCGGGGGCCTCCAAGAGACCCAGTACTTC.

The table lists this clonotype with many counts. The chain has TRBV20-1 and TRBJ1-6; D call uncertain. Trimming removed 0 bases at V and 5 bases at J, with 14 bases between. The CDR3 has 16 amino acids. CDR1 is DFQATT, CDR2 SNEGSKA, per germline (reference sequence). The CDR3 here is CSARDGRRQDNSPLHF. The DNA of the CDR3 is TGCAGTGCTAGAGATGGGAGGCGCCAAGATAATTCACCCCTCCACTTT.

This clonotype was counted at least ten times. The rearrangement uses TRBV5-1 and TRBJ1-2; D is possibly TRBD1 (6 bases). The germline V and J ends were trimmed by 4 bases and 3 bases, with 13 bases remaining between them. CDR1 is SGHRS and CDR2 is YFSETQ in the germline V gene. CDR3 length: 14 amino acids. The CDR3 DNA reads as TGCGCCAGCAGCGGCACGGGGGGCGACTATGGCTACACCTTC. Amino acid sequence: CASSGTGGDYGYTF. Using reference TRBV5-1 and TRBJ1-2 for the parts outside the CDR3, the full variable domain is KAGVTQTPRYLIKTRGQQVTLSCSPISGHRSVSWYQQTPGQGLQFLFEYFSETQRNKGNFPGRFSGRQFSNSRSEMNVSTLELGDSALYLCASSGTGGDYGYTFGSGTRLTVV.

As DNA, the CDR3 is TGCAGTGCTAGAGACAGGGGATATGGCTACACCTTC. This sequence encodes CSARDRGYGYTF. The V gene is TRBV20-1, the J gene TRBJ1-2; a weak D match, TRBD1 (6 bases). The CDR3 sequence is 12 residues long. Trimming shortened V by 0 bases and J by 5 bases, and 7 bases separated the two germline ends. Germline lookup yields CDR1 DFQATT and CDR2 SNEGSKA (reference sequence).

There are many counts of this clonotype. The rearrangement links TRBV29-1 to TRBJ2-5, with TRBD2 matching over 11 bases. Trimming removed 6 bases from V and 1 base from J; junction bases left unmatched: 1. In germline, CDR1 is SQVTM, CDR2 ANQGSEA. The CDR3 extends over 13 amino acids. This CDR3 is CSVLAGGQETQYF. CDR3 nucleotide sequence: TGCAGCGTGCTAGCGGGGGGCCAAGAGACCCAGTACTTC.

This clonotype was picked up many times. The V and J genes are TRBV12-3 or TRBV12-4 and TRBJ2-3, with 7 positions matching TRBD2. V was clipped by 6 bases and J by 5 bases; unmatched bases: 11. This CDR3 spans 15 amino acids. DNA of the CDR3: TGTGCCAGCAGGCTCGCCCCGGGGGGAGGAGATACGCAGTATTTT. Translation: CASRLAPGGGDTQYF.